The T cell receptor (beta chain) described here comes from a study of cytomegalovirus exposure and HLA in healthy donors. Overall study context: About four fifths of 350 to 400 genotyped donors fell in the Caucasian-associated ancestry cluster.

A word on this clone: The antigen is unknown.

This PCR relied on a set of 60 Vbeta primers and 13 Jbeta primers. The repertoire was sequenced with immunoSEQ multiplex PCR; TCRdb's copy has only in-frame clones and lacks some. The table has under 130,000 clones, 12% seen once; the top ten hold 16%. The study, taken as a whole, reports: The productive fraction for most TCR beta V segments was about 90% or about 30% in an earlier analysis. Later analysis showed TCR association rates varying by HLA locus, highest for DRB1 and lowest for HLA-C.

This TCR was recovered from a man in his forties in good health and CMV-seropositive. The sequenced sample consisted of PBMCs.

The CDR3 loop reads CASSLRTGNTGELFF. The CDR3 DNA reads TGTGCCAGCAGCCTAAGGACAGGGAACACCGGGGAGCTGTTTTTT. The genes are TRBV7-2 and TRBJ2-2, with TRBD1 matching 7 bases. The CDR3 extends over 15 amino acids. Germline loops: CDR1 SGHTA, CDR2 FQGNSA. Unmatched junction bases numbered 4, after V lost 5 bases and J lost 1 base.